What follows are 28 T cell receptor beta chains derived from one specimen sequenced in a study of blood T cell repertoires in COVID-19. Sequencing was performed with immunoSEQ multiplex PCR; in TCRdb, only in-frame clones are kept and a portion is missing. Of under 200,000 clones in the sample, about 80% were seen once. Specimen: PBMCs or T cells enriched from blood (not recorded which). These receptors all stem from a man aged 45 to 65 who had recovered from COVID-19.

The V call is TRBV28, the J call TRBJ2-3, with 8 bases fitting TRBD2. CDR3 size: 15 residues. Germline V CDR1 and CDR2: MDHEN, SYDVKM. Germline trimming cut 1 base from V and 4 bases from J; bases unmatched to any gene: 4. Here the CDR3 reads CASSLSASGPDTQYF. The CDR3 DNA reads as TGTGCCAGCAGTTTATCGGCTAGCGGGCCAGATACGCAGTATTTT.

This chain connects TRBV4-1 to TRBJ2-3; 10 nucleotides match TRBD2. Per the germline V gene, CDR1 is MGHRA and CDR2 is YSYEKL. The V segment lost 5 bases and the J segment 0 bases; nucleotides outside the gene matches: 14. This CDR3 is 19 amino acids long. CDR3 residues: CASSRERGGPRDSTDTQYF. CDR3 bases: TGCGCCAGCAGCAGGGAGCGGGGGGGGCCTCGGGATAGCACAGATACGCAGTATTTT.

V gene TRBV28 combines with J gene TRBJ1-4; tentatively, D is TRBD1 (5 bases). Looked up from germline, CDR1 is MDHEN and CDR2 is SYDVKM. Trimming pared 6 bases from V and 8 bases from J, leaving 10 bases between. The CDR3 runs 12 residues. The CDR3 nucleotides read TGTGCCAGCAGGGACATTGTAGAAAAACTGTTTTTT. This gives the protein CASRDIVEKLFF.

This clone was seen once. CDR3: CASRSGRPTGELFF. In DNA form, the CDR3 reads TGTGCCAGTAGGAGCGGGAGGCCTACCGGGGAGCTGTTTTTT. J is TRBJ2-2 and V is TRBV19; 9 nucleotides align to TRBD2. With V trimmed by 6 bases and J by 5 bases, 4 bases remained unmatched. This CDR3 comprises 14 residues. Germline CDR1 is LNHDA and CDR2 is SQIVND (reference sequence).

This clone was found a few times. V and J are TRBV2 and TRBJ2-2; TRBD2 matches 9 bases. Germline V lookup: CDR1 SNHLY, CDR2 FYNNEI. The CDR3 is made up of 17 amino acids. V trimming: 0 bases; J trimming: 2 bases; junction bases outside the gene matches: 4. CDR3 in DNA: TGTGCCAGCAGTGAAGCGCCTCTAGCGGGAAACACCGGGGAGCTGTTTTTT. It specifies CASSEAPLAGNTGELFF.

The chain uses TRBV11-3 and TRBJ2-5; D may be TRBD1 (6 bases). CDR1 is SGHNT, CDR2 YENEEA, per germline. The ends were cut back, 5 bases at V and 5 bases at J, with 15 bases in the middle. This CDR3 is 14 amino acids long. Here the CDR3 reads CASSPQGIGETQYF. As DNA, the CDR3 is TGTGCCAGCAGCCCCCAGGGGATTGGGGAGACCCAGTACTTC. The full variable domain, its missing parts supplied by reference TRBV11-3 and TRBJ2-5, is EAGVVQSPRYKIIEKKQPVAFWCNPISGHNTLYWYLQNLGQGPELLIRYENEEAVDDSQLPKDRFSAERLKGVDSTLKIQPAELGDSAVYLCASSPQGIGETQYFGPGTRLLVL.

V gene TRBV4-2 combines with J gene TRBJ1-5, with D uncertain. V lost 7 bases, J lost 5 bases, and 6 bases lay in between. Germline CDR1 LGHNA, CDR2 YNFKEQ. The CDR3 runs 11 residues. CDR3: CASKCDQPQHF. In DNA, the CDR3 is TGTGCCAGCAAATGCGATCAGCCCCAGCATTTT.

The chain employs TRBV10-1 and TRBJ2-1; D is uncertain. The CDR3 length is 13 residues. The germline V gene has CDR1 WNHNN and CDR2 SYGVQD (reference sequence). The V end lost 3 bases, the J end lost 5 bases, and 8 bases lay between the germline ends. The CDR3 region is CASSDGADNEQFF. Here the CDR3 DNA reads TGCGCCAGCAGTGACGGCGCGGACAATGAGCAGTTCTTC.

This clone has just a few counts. This rearrangement joins TRBV6-5 to TRBJ2-6; D possibly corresponds to TRBD1 (5 bases). This CDR3 region has 15 residues. Trimming removed 6 bases at V and 3 bases at J, with 12 bases between. CDR1 is MNHEY, CDR2 SVGAGI, per germline. The CDR3, as DNA: TGTGCCAGCAGCATAACAGGATATGGGGCCAACGTCCTGACTTTC. It codes for CASSITGYGANVLTF.

This sequence joins TRBV6-6 and TRBJ2-2, with 15 bases lining up with TRBD2. This CDR3 is 19 amino acids long. Per germline, CDR1 MNHNY and CDR2 SVGAGI (reference sequence). J lost 1 base, V lost 5 bases, and 8 bases had no gene match. This CDR3 is CASSLLGTSGRRNTGELFF. CDR3 sequence (DNA): TGTGCCAGCAGTCTACTCGGGACTAGCGGGAGGCGGAACACCGGGGAGCTGTTTTTT.

The rearrangement uses TRBV12-3 or TRBV12-4 and TRBJ1-4; D might be TRBD1 (5 bases). This CDR3 is 12 amino acids long. Trimming stripped 7 bases from V and 8 bases from J, with 11 bases between. The CDR3 loop reads CASTSGGEKLFF. The CDR3 DNA sequence: TGTGCCAGCACCAGCGGGGGGGAAAAACTGTTTTTT.

This clone occurred a few times. This chain's CDR3 is CASSDGGMNTEAFF. The CDR3 bases are TGTGCCAGCAGCGACGGGGGAATGAACACTGAAGCTTTCTTT. This chain uses TRBV2 with TRBJ1-1; D is perhaps TRBD1 (5 bases). The germline V and J ends were trimmed by 6 bases and 0 bases, with 11 bases remaining between them. Per the germline V gene, CDR1 is SNHLY and CDR2 is FYNNEI. This CDR3 comprises 14 residues.

This chain joins TRBV19 and TRBJ2-1, with D perhaps TRBD1 (6 bases). V lost 5 bases, J lost 0 bases, and 11 bases lay in between. CDR1 is LNHDA and CDR2 is SQIVND in the germline V gene (reference sequence). The CDR3 consists of 15 residues. The CDR3 loop is CASSPDRYSYNEQFF. The CDR3 DNA follows: TGTGCCAGTAGTCCTGACAGGTACTCCTACAATGAGCAGTTCTTC.

This clone was seen just once. The chain employs TRBV3-1 (or the pseudogene TRBV3-2) and TRBJ2-1, with D perhaps matching TRBD1 (5 bases). Germline V gives CDR1 LGHDT, CDR2 YNNKEL (reference sequence). The CDR3 extends over 13 amino acids. V shed 1 base and J shed 7 bases, with 8 bases lying between them. The CDR3 is CASSQGQPNEQFF. In DNA form, the CDR3 reads TGTGCCAGCAGCCAAGGACAGCCAAATGAGCAGTTCTTC.

This clone appeared once. CDR3 residues: CASSSPQGPNTEAFF. The CDR3, as DNA: TGTGCCAGCAGTTCCCCACAGGGCCCCAACACTGAAGCTTTCTTT. The gene calls are TRBV28 and TRBJ1-1, with D maybe TRBD1 (6 bases). Per the germline V gene, CDR1 is MDHEN and CDR2 is SYDVKM. Between the trimmed V and J ends, which lost 4 bases and 2 bases, there was a span of 14 bases. The CDR3 is 15 residues long.

The chain recombines TRBV28 with TRBJ1-4; D is unclear. Germline lookup yields CDR1 MDHEN and CDR2 SYDVKM. The CDR3 consists of 13 residues. V lost 5 bases and J lost 4, with 8 bases in between. The CDR3 protein is CASSLLINEKLFF. For the CDR3, the DNA is TGTGCCAGCAGTCTCCTTATTAATGAAAAACTGTTTTTT.

For the CDR3, the DNA is TGTGCCAGCTCACCACTTCAGGGGGACGAAAAACTGTTTTTT. Translation: CASSPLQGDEKLFF. V usage is TRBV18 and J usage is TRBJ1-4, with 7 bases matching TRBD1. The V and J ends lost 1 base and 8 bases, in that order; junction bases with no gene match: 4. The V gene's germline CDR1 is KGHSH and CDR2 LQKENI. There are 14 residues in the CDR3. Drawing the rest from reference TRBV18 and TRBJ1-4, the complete variable domain is NAGVMQNPRHLVRRRGQEARLRCSPMKGHSHVYWYRQLPEEGLKFMVYLQKENIIDESGMPKERFSAEFPKEGPSILRIQQVVRGDSAAYFCASSPLQGDEKLFFGSGTQLSVL.

This clone was observed once. No DNA is shown, since the ends of the CDR3 on it are uncertain; the CDR3 is the one TCRdb lists. This chain connects TRBV21-1 to TRBJ1-6; no DNA check was done on the table's D call, TRBD1. TRBV21-1 is given as a pseudogene. The CDR3 has 16 residues if both end residues are counted. The CDR3 sequence is CASSKVGQGNNSPLHF.

This clone was observed a few times. The gene calls are TRBV7-9 and TRBJ2-6, with a tentative D call TRBD1 (6 bases). Deletions cut 0 bases from V and 4 bases from J, with 7 bases between. Germline V gene sequence: CDR1 SEHNR, CDR2 FQNEAQ (reference sequence). This CDR3 comprises 15 residues. In nucleotides, the CDR3 is TGTGCCAGCAGCTTAGCTGGACAGGGGGCCAACGTCCTGACTTTC. It translates to CASSLAGQGANVLTF.

This clone occurred a few times. The gene calls are TRBV6-5 and TRBJ2-7, with TRBD1 as a possible D gene (6 bases). V was cut by 2 bases and J by 2 bases, with 13 bases left in between. CDR1 and CDR2 from the germline V gene are MNHEY and SVGAGI. This CDR3 is built from 15 residues. The CDR3 spells CASSYAGDNAYEQYF. The CDR3 DNA sequence: TGTGCCAGCAGTTACGCAGGGGACAACGCCTACGAGCAGTACTTC.

This clone was observed a few times. The chain joins TRBV3-1 (or the pseudogene TRBV3-2) to TRBJ2-7; 8 bases line up with TRBD2. J lost 5 bases, V lost 4 bases, and 10 bases had no gene match. The CDR3 is made up of 15 amino acids. The germline V gene has CDR1 LGHDT and CDR2 YNNKEL (reference sequence). The CDR3 nucleotides read TGTGCCAGCAGCCCCCGATCAGCGGGAGCCGACGAGCAGTACTTC. Its protein is CASSPRSAGADEQYF.

This chain links TRBV6-6 with TRBJ1-1; 12 bases agree with TRBD1. J was trimmed by 11 bases and V by 5 bases; bases with no gene match: 3. Per the germline V gene, CDR1 is MNHNY and CDR2 is SVGAGI (reference sequence). The CDR3 totals 12 residues. The CDR3 coding sequence is TGTGCCAGCAGTCGGGACAGGGGGCGTGCTTTCTTT. Amino acids: CASSRDRGRAFF.

This chain connects TRBV6-6 to TRBJ2-7, with 9 bases matching TRBD1. The CDR3 covers 15 residues. Germline trimming cut 2 bases from V and 7 bases from J; bases unmatched to any gene: 9. Germline CDR1 reads MNHNY; CDR2 reads SVGAGI (reference sequence). The chain's CDR3 is CASSYPEDRGREQYF. CDR3 DNA sequence: TGTGCCAGCAGTTACCCCGAGGACAGGGGACGGGAGCAGTACTTC.

V gene TRBV27 combines with J gene TRBJ1-5; TRBD1 matches at 9 bases. Trimming removed 8 bases from V and 5 bases from J; junction bases left unmatched: 1. This CDR3 is built from 12 residues. CDR1 and CDR2 (germline): MNHEY, SMNVEV (reference sequence). The CDR3 DNA follows: TGTGCCAGCGGGACAGGGTATCAGCCCCAGCATTTT. Residues: CASGTGYQPQHF.

This clone appeared once. The chain uses TRBV24-1 and TRBJ1-5, with D maybe TRBD1 (5 bases). Germline V CDR1 and CDR2: KGHDR, SFDVKD. The germline V and J ends were trimmed by 4 bases and 2 bases, with 11 bases remaining between them. This CDR3 spans 15 amino acids. CDR3 amino acids: CATSEAGRGNQPQHF. CDR3 DNA: TGTGCCACCAGTGAGGCTGGCAGGGGCAATCAGCCCCAGCATTTT.

This sequence joins TRBV4-1 and TRBJ1-2, with D maybe TRBD1 (5 bases). V lost 0 bases to trimming and J lost 8 bases, with 16 bases between them. This CDR3 contains 15 residues. CDR1 is MGHRA and CDR2 is YSYEKL in the germline V gene. In DNA, the CDR3 is TGCGCCAGCAGCCAAGACCCGGCTGGGGGGAACGGCTACACCTTC. Protein sequence: CASSQDPAGGNGYTF.

The chain uses TRBV7-8 and TRBJ1-4, with TRBD1 identical over 8 bases. The CDR3 consists of 15 residues. Losses at the gene ends were 5 bases for V and 14 bases for J; bases not matched to a gene: 16. Germline assignment: CDR1 SGHVS and CDR2 FQNEAQ. The CDR3 nucleotides read TGTGCCAGCAGCCAAGCCGGACAGGGAGAACTAAGGCTGTTTTTT. Amino acids: CASSQAGQGELRLFF.

The chain links TRBV6-5 to TRBJ2-7; no clear D. The germline V and J ends were trimmed by 4 bases and 8 bases, with 18 bases remaining between them. The CDR3 is 14 amino acids. The germline V gene has CDR1 MNHEY and CDR2 SVGAGI. The CDR3 DNA is TGTGCCAGCAGTTCTCCTAAACAGTCTTTCAAGCAGTACTTC. It codes for CASSSPKQSFKQYF.